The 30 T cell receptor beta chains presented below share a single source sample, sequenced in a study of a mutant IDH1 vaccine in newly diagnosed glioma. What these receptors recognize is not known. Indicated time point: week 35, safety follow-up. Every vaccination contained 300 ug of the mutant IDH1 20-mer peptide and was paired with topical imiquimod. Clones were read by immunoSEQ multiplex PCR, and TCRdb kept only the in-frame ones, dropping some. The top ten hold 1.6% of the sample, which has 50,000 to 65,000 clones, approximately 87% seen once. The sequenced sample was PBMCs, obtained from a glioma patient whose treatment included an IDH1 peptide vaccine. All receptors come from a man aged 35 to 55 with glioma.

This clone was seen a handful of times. The CDR3 spells CASSRWGNQPQHF. The CDR3 DNA sequence: TGTGCCAGCAGCCGCTGGGGGAATCAGCCCCAGCATTTT. This chain links TRBV5-6 with TRBJ1-5, with D maybe TRBD1 (5 bases). V was clipped by 4 bases and J by 4 bases, with 9 bases between them. The CDR3 totals 13 residues. Germline-derived CDR1 and CDR2 are SGHDT and YYEEEE.

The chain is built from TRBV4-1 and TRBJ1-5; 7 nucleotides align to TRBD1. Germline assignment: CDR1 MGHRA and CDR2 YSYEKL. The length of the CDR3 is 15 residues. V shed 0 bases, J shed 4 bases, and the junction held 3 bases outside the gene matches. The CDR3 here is CASSQEKTGNQPQHF. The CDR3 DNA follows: TGCGCCAGCAGCCAAGAAAAGACAGGGAATCAGCCCCAGCATTTT.

The CDR3 loop reads CAVQRSGFRSETQYF. The CDR3 DNA follows: TGTGCCGTCCAGCGGTCAGGGTTTCGTTCGGAGACCCAGTACTTC. This chain uses TRBV6-1 with TRBJ2-5; tentatively, D is TRBD1 or TRBD2 (5 bases each). The CDR3 spans 15 residues. Deletions cut 11 bases from V and 5 bases from J, with 24 bases between. The germline CDR1 and CDR2 sequences are MNHNS and SASEGT.

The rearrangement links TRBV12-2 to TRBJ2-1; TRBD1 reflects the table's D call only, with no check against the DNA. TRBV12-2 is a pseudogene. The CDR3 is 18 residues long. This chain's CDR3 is CASRGHPQGRIGYNEQFF. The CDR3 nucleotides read TGTGCAAGTCGCGGCCACCCACAGGGGAGGATTGGGTACAATGAGCAGTTCTTC.

This CDR3 reads CASSVAEAGSTYEQYF. In DNA, the CDR3 is TGTGCCAGCAGCGTAGCAGAGGCAGGATCTACCTACGAGCAGTACTTC. This chain links TRBV9 with TRBJ2-7; D uncertain. This CDR3 is built from 16 residues. V lost 0 bases and J lost 2, with 15 bases in between. Germline lookup yields CDR1 SGDLS and CDR2 YYNGEE.

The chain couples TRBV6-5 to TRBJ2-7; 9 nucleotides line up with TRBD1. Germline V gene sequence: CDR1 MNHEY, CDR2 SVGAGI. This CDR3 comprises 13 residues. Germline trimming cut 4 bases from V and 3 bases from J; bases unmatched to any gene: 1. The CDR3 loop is CASSSGQGYEQYF. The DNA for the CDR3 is TGTGCCAGCAGTTCGGGACAGGGCTACGAGCAGTACTTC.

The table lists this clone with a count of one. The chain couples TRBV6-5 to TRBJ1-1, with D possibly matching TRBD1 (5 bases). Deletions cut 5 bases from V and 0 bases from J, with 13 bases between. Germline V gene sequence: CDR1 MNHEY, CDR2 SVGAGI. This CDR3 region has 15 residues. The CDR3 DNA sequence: TGTGCCAGCAGTGCCCGGGGGGGGATGAACACTGAAGCTTTCTTT. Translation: CASSARGGMNTEAFF.

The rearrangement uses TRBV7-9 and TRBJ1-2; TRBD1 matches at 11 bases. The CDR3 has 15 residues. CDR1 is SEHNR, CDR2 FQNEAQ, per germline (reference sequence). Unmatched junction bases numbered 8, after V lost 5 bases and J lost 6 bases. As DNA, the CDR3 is TGTGCCAGCAGCGCCCTACCGGGACAGGGGGATGGCTACACCTTC. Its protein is CASSALPGQGDGYTF.

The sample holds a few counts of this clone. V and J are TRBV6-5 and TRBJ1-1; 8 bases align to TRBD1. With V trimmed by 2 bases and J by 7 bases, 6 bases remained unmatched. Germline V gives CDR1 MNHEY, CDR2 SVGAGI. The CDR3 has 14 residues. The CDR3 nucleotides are TGTGCCAGCAGTTACGGTCGGACAGGGAATGAAGCTTTCTTT. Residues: CASSYGRTGNEAFF.

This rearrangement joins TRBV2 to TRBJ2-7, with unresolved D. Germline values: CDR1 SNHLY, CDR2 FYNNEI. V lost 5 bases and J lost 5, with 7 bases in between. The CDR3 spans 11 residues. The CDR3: CASSSFHEQYF. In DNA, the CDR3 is TGTGCCAGCAGTAGTTTTCACGAGCAGTACTTC.

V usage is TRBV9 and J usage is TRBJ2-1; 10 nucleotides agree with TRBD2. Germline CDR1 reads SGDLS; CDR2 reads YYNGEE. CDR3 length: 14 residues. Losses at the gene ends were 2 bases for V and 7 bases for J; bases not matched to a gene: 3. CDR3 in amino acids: CASSVSSGRNEQFF. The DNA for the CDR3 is TGTGCCAGCAGCGTTTCTAGCGGGAGAAATGAGCAGTTCTTC.

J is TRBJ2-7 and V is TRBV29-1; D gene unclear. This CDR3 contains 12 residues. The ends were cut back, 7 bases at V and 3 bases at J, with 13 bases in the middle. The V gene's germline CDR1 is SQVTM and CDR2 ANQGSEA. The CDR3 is CSARVPDYEQYF. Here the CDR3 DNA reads TGCAGCGCTAGGGTCCCGGACTACGAGCAGTACTTC.

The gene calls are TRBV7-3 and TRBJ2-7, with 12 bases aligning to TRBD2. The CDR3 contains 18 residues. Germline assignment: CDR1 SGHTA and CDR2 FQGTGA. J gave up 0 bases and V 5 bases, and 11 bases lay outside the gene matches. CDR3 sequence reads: CASSPRTSGTVSSYEQYF. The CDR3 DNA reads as TGTGCCAGCAGCCCGCGGACTAGCGGGACCGTGTCCTCCTACGAGCAGTACTTC.

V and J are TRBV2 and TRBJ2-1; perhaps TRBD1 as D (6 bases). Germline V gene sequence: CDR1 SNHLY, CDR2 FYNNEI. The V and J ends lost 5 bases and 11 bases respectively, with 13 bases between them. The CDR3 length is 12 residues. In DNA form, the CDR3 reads TGTGCCAGCAGTACCACAGGGCGCCAGCAGTTCTTC. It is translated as CASSTTGRQQFF.

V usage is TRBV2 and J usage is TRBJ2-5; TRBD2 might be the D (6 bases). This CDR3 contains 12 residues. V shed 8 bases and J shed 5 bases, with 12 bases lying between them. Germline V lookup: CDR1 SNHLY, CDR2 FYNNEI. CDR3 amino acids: CASRLVRETQYF. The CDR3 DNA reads TGTGCCAGCCGACTAGTTCGGGAGACCCAGTACTTC.

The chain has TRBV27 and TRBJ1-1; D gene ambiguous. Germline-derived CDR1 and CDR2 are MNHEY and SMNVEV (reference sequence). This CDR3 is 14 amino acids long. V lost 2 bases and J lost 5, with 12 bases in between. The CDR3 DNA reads TGTGCCAGCAGTTTAGGGCGTCTCGAGACTGAAGCTTTCTTT. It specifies CASSLGRLETEAFF.

The CDR3 DNA follows: TGTGCCAGCAGTTACTCAAACAGGGTAGGAGCTTTCTTT. This gives the protein CASSYSNRVGAFF. The rearrangement uses TRBV6-5 and TRBJ1-1, with D tentatively TRBD1 (6 bases). With 0 bases removed from V and 10 bases from J, the gap between germline ends came to 12 bases. The length of the CDR3 is 13 residues. Per the germline V gene, CDR1 is MNHEY and CDR2 is SVGAGI.

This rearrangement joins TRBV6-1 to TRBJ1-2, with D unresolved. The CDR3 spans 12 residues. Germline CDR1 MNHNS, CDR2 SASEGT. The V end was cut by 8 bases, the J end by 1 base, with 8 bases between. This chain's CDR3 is CASQPGNYGYTF. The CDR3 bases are TGTGCCAGCCAGCCTGGTAACTATGGCTACACCTTC.

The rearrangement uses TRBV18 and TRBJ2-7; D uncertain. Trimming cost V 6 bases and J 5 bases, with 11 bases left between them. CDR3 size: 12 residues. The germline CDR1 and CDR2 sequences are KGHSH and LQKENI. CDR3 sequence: CASSALRDEQYF. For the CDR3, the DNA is TGTGCCAGCTCGGCCTTAAGGGACGAGCAGTACTTC.

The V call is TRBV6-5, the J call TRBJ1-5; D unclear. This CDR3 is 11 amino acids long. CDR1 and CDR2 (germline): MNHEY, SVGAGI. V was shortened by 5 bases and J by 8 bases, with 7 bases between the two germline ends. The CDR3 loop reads CASSEPEPQHF. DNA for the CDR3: TGTGCCAGCAGTGAACCTGAGCCCCAGCATTTT.

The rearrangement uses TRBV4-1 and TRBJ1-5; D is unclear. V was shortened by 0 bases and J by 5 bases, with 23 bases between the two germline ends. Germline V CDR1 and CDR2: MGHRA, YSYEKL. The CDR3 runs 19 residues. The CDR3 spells CASSQDFMKEALLDQPQHF. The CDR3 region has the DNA TGCGCCAGCAGCCAAGATTTTATGAAAGAGGCTCTCCTCGATCAGCCCCAGCATTTT.

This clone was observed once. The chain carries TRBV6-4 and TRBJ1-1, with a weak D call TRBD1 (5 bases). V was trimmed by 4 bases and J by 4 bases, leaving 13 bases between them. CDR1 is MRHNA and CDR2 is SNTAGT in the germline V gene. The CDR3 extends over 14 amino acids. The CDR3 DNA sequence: TGTGCCAGCAGTGTCACAGCCGGGGGCACTGAAGCTTTCTTT. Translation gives CASSVTAGGTEAFF.

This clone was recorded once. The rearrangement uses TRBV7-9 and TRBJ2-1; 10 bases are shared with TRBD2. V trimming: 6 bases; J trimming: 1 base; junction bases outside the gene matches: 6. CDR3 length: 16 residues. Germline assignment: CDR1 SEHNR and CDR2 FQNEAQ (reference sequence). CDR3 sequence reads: CASRPGLARSYNEQFF. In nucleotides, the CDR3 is TGTGCCAGCAGGCCGGGACTAGCGAGATCCTACAATGAGCAGTTCTTC.

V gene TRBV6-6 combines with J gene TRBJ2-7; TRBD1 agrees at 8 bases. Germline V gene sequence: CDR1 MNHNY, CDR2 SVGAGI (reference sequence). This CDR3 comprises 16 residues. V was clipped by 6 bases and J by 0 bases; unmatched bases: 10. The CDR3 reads CASSSWGDRSSYEQYF. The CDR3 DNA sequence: TGTGCCAGCAGCTCCTGGGGGGACAGGAGCTCCTACGAGCAGTACTTC.

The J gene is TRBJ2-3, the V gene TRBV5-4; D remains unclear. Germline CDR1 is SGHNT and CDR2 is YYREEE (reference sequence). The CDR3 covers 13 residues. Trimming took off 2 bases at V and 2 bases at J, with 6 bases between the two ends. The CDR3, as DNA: TGTGCCAGCAGCTTAGGATACACAGATACGCAGTATTTT. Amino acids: CASSLGYTDTQYF.

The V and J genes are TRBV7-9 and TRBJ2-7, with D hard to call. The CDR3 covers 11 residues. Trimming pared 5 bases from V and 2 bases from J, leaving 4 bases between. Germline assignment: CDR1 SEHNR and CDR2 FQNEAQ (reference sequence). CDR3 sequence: CASSKTYEQYF. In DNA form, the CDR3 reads TGTGCCAGCAGCAAAACCTACGAGCAGTACTTC.

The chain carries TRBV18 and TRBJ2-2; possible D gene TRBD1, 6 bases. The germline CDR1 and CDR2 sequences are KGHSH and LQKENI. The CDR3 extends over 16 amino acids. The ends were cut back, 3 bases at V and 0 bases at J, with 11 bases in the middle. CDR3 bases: TGTGCCAGCTCACCCACAGGGATCGCGAACACCGGGGAGCTGTTTTTT. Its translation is CASSPTGIANTGELFF.

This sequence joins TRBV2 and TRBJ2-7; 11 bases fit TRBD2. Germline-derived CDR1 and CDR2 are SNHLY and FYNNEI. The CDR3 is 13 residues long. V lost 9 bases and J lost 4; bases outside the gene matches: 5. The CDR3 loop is CASSGRAQYEQYF. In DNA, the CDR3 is TGTGCCAGTAGCGGGAGGGCCCAGTACGAGCAGTACTTC.

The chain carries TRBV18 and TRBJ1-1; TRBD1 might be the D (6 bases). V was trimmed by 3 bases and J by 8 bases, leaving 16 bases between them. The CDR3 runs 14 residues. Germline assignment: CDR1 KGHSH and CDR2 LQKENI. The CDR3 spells CASSPSYGDIEAFF. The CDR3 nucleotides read TGTGCCAGCTCACCCTCTTACGGGGACATCGAAGCTTTCTTT.

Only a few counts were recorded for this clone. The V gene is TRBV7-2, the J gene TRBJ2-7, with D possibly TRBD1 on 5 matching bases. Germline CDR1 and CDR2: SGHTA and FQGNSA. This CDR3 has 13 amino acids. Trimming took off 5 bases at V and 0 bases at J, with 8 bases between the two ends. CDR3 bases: TGTGCCAGCAGCATACAGGCCTCCTACGAGCAGTACTTC. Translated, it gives CASSIQASYEQYF.